This T cell receptor (beta chain) was recorded in a study of blood T cell repertoires in COVID-19. Study-level background: Acute and convalescent COVID-19 samples came from the United States, Italy and Spain. From T cells, B-cell-depleted T cells, or PBMCs came the material, which was cDNA or gDNA.

Seattle enrolled patients during active infection and tracked them longitudinally. Authors' methods: By means of reference gene primer amplification, nucleated cell counts were estimated. TCRdb's table, derived via immunoSEQ multiplex PCR, lists solely in-frame clones and lacks some. V and J calls and clone size come straight from that table; D and trimming were deduced from the DNA. The table records 250,000 to 400,000 clones, about nine tenths of them present only once. Germline values: CDR1 SGDLS, CDR2 YYNGEE. CDR3 length: 16 amino acids. The junction had 11 bases not matched to a gene; V was cut back by 7 bases and J by 3 bases.

The chain uses TRBV9 and TRBJ1-4; TRBD1 agrees at 8 bases. The clonotype was recovered from a woman aged 25-40 years with COVID-19, enrolled during active disease. Sample: peripheral blood. The CDR3 nucleotides read TGTGCCAGCGCCAGTGGAGACAGGGGCGCTAATGAAAAACTGTTTTTT. It is translated as CASASGDRGANEKLFF.